One sample yielded the 14 T cell receptor beta chains listed below, sequenced in a study of cytomegalovirus exposure and HLA in healthy donors. PCR employed 60 Vbeta and 13 Jbeta primers. Assay used: immunoSEQ multiplex PCR; TCRdb lists only in-frame clones, some missing. This repertoire shows roughly 100,000 clones, less than 85% found once; its top ten account for 3% to 4.5%. The sequenced material came from PBMCs. These receptors were collected from a man aged 55 to 70 in good health and CMV-seronegative.

The V gene is TRBV5-1, the J gene TRBJ2-3; 9 bases map to TRBD1. The CDR3 is 16 residues long. Germline CDR1 is SGHRS and CDR2 is YFSETQ. With 4 bases clipped from V and 2 bases from J, the junction kept 8 bases outside the gene matches. For the CDR3, the DNA is TGCGCCAGCAGCAGGGGGGACAGGGTGATCACAGATACGCAGTATTTT. As protein: CASSRGDRVITDTQYF.

The chain links TRBV2 to TRBJ2-2, with 11 bases fitting TRBD2. The CDR3 extends over 15 amino acids. Germline V gene sequence: CDR1 SNHLY, CDR2 FYNNEI. Germline trimming cut 6 bases from V and 4 bases from J; bases unmatched to any gene: 4. The CDR3 region is CASRPLAGGTGELFF. Written as DNA, the CDR3 is TGTGCCAGCAGGCCCCTAGCGGGGGGCACCGGGGAGCTGTTTTTT.

This sequence joins TRBV9 and TRBJ1-4; TRBD1 matches at 9 bases. V was pared by 2 bases and J by 6 bases, with 8 bases of the junction left unmatched. The CDR3 covers 16 residues. Germline CDR1 SGDLS, CDR2 YYNGEE. The CDR3 reads CASSVSGGQGDEKLFF. The CDR3 region has the DNA TGTGCCAGCAGCGTGAGTGGGGGACAGGGCGATGAAAAACTGTTTTTT.

The chain employs TRBV7-2 and TRBJ2-5; D is possibly TRBD1 (5 bases). CDR1 is SGHTA, CDR2 FQGNSA, per germline. The CDR3 runs to 14 residues. V was trimmed by 2 bases and J by 2 bases, leaving 9 bases between them. The chain's CDR3 is CASSLRQIQETQYF. CDR3 DNA: TGTGCCAGCAGCTTACGACAGATACAAGAGACCCAGTACTTC.

This clone appeared a few times. The chain employs TRBV19 and TRBJ1-4; perhaps TRBD1 as D (5 bases). The germline V and J ends were trimmed by 1 base and 5 bases, with 8 bases remaining between them. Germline CDR1 reads LNHDA; CDR2 reads SQIVND (reference sequence). The CDR3 totals 14 residues. The CDR3 DNA follows: TGTGCCAGTAGTATAGGGACAAGAAATGAAAAACTGTTTTTT. Translation gives CASSIGTRNEKLFF.

The chain employs TRBV5-8 and TRBJ1-4, with D perhaps TRBD1 (5 bases). Germline values: CDR1 SGHTS, CDR2 YDEGEE. This CDR3 has 18 amino acids. Trimming took off 4 bases at V and 0 bases at J, with 19 bases between the two ends. The CDR3 DNA sequence: TGTGCCAGCAGCCCCCGGCGCGGAGGGGCGGCAACTAATGAAAAACTGTTTTTT. Its protein product is CASSPRRGGAATNEKLFF.

This clone showed up just a few times. An end of the junction differs from the germline gene, which may be a read error. The chain couples TRBV5-6 to TRBJ2-5; a possible D gene is TRBD2 (5 bases). The CDR3 extends over 14 amino acids. Looked up from germline, CDR1 is SGHDT and CDR2 is YYEEEE. The DNA for the CDR3 is TGTGGCAGCAGCTTGTCCGAGGGTATAGAGACCCAGTACTTC. It translates to CGSSLSEGIETQYF.

The rearrangement links TRBV5-1 to TRBJ2-1, with TRBD2 identical over 9 bases. The J segment lost 4 bases and the V segment lost 4 bases, leaving 3 bases of the junction unmatched. Germline CDR1 and CDR2: SGHRS and YFSETQ. The CDR3 consists of 14 residues. Here the CDR3 reads CASSGLASYNEQFF. The CDR3 DNA reads TGCGCCAGCAGCGGACTAGCGTCTTACAATGAGCAGTTCTTC. The full variable domain, in which reference TRBV5-1 and TRBJ2-1 provide the parts outside the CDR3, is KAGVTQTPRYLIKTRGQQVTLSCSPISGHRSVSWYQQTPGQGLQFLFEYFSETQRNKGNFPGRFSGRQFSNSRSEMNVSTLELGDSALYLCASSGLASYNEQFFGPGTRLTVL.

The chain joins TRBV5-1 to TRBJ2-3, with D unresolved. Germline V gene lookup returns CDR1 SGHRS and CDR2 YFSETQ. The V and J ends lost 9 bases and 3 bases respectively, with 17 bases between them. The CDR3 loop spans 14 amino acids. The CDR3, as DNA: TGCGCCACCCAGATAGACCCAGCGACAGATACGCAGTATTTT. Translated, it gives CATQIDPATDTQYF.

The count of this clone is one. This chain connects TRBV4-3 to TRBJ1-2, with D unclear. CDR1 is LGHNA, CDR2 YSLEER, per germline. Trimming took off 0 bases at V and 8 bases at J, with 16 bases between the two ends. The length of the CDR3 is 15 residues. The CDR3 nucleotides read TGCGCCAGCAGCCAAGATATTGAGCCTAGGAGGGGCTACACCTTC. Translation: CASSQDIEPRRGYTF.

The chain combines TRBV9 with TRBJ2-1; no clear D gene. CDR1 and CDR2 from the germline V gene are SGDLS and YYNGEE. There are 14 residues in the CDR3. Trimming cost V 3 bases and J 7 bases, with 14 bases left between them. The CDR3 coding sequence is TGTGCCAGCAGCGGTCAGAGCGCCGGTAATGAGCAGTTCTTC. Translating it yields CASSGQSAGNEQFF.

The V gene is TRBV7-2, the J gene TRBJ1-2, with TRBD1 as a possible D gene (5 bases). Deletions cut 5 bases from V and 8 bases from J, with 15 bases between. The CDR3 extends over 13 amino acids. Germline CDR1 reads SGHTA; CDR2 reads FQGNSA. CDR3 sequence (DNA): TGTGCCAGCAGCCACATAGGGGCGAGAGGCTACACCTTC. This encodes CASSHIGARGYTF. Combining the CDR3 with reference TRBV7-2 and TRBJ1-2 gives the whole variable domain GAGVSQSPSNKVTEKGKDVELRCDPISGHTALYWYRQSLGQGLEFLIYFQGNSAPDKSGLPSDRFSAERTGGSVSTLTIQRTQQEDSAVYLCASSHIGARGYTFGSGTRLTVV.

The chain couples TRBV6-1 to TRBJ2-1; 9 bases fit TRBD1. Trimming at V came to 3 bases and at J to 8 bases, leaving 8 bases not matched to a gene. CDR3 length equals 15 residues. Germline CDR1 and CDR2: MNHNS and SASEGT. CDR3 sequence (DNA): TGTGCCAGCAGTGAGGGGACAGGGTTTTCGCATGAGCAGTTCTTC. Its protein product is CASSEGTGFSHEQFF.

Remarks on this clone: Compared with germline, one end of the junction differs, possibly owing to a read error. The chain combines TRBV4-2 with TRBJ1-5; 7 nucleotides match TRBD1. Germline-derived CDR1 and CDR2 are LGHNA and YNFKEQ. The length of the CDR3 is 15 residues. CDR3 nucleotide sequence: TGTGCCAGCAGACAAGACAGGGTTAGCAATCAGCCCCAGCATTTT. It codes for CASRQDRVSNQPQHF.